Below, 12 T cell receptor beta chains from the same sample are listed, as sequenced in a study of T cells after posttransplantation cyclophosphamide. Only in-frame clones appear in the TCRdb table, and some are missing; sequencing was by immunoSEQ multiplex PCR. This repertoire shows about 1,800 clones, around four fifths found once; its top ten account for about 11%. Source material: CD8+ T cells sorted from bone marrow. These receptor sequences come from a woman between 50 and 59 years old in good health and a related stem cell transplant donor.

In this sample, this clone is large. The genes are TRBV7-9 and TRBJ1-1, with D unresolved. Per the germline V gene, CDR1 is SEHNR and CDR2 is FQNEAQ (reference sequence). V was pared by 5 bases and J by 0 bases, with 19 bases between. CDR3 length: 17 amino acids. CDR3 residues: CASSLPQSASVNTEAFF. CDR3 DNA: TGTGCCAGCAGCCTCCCTCAGTCCGCCTCAGTGAACACTGAAGCTTTCTTT.

The chain combines TRBV9 with TRBJ2-2; tentative D call: TRBD2 (5 bases). CDR3 length: 15 amino acids. Per germline, CDR1 SGDLS and CDR2 YYNGEE. V dropped 0 bases and J dropped 5 bases, with 11 bases sitting between them. CDR3 sequence reads: CASSVASWETGELFF. CDR3 DNA: TGTGCCAGCAGCGTAGCCTCGTGGGAGACCGGGGAGCTGTTTTTT.

The genes are TRBV10-2 and TRBJ2-5; the match to TRBD1 covers 8 bases. This CDR3 contains 15 residues. V dropped 5 bases and J dropped 5; count of bases not matched to a gene: 10. The V gene's germline CDR1 is WSHSY and CDR2 SAAADI. CDR3 residues: CASSWGRGRQETQYF. The CDR3 DNA reads TGCGCCAGCAGTTGGGGCAGGGGGCGTCAGGAGACCCAGTACTTC.

The chain joins TRBV6-5 to TRBJ1-1, with D perhaps matching TRBD1 (6 bases). The V and J ends lost 5 bases and 1 base respectively, with 11 bases between them. The CDR3 is 14 amino acids. Germline CDR1 MNHEY, CDR2 SVGAGI. For the CDR3, the DNA is TGTGCCAGCAGTATCTACAGGGCGAACACTGAAGCTTTCTTT. Protein sequence: CASSIYRANTEAFF.

The DNA for the CDR3 is TGTGCCAGCAGTGCTAGCGGGACAGATACGCAGTATTTT. This sequence encodes CASSASGTDTQYF. V usage is TRBV6-4 and J usage is TRBJ2-3; 8 bases line up with TRBD2. This CDR3 has 13 residues. The V gene end was trimmed by 4 bases and the J gene end by 3 bases; junction bases not matched to a gene: 0. The V gene's germline CDR1 is MRHNA and CDR2 SNTAGT.

The chain carries TRBV28 and TRBJ2-7, with 10 bases that match TRBD1. This CDR3 spans 16 amino acids. The V segment lost 6 bases and the J segment 3 bases; nucleotides outside the gene matches: 11. Germline-derived CDR1 and CDR2 are MDHEN and SYDVKM. This CDR3 is CASSYLHRDRGYEQYF. The CDR3 DNA reads as TGTGCCAGCAGCTATTTACACCGGGACAGGGGCTACGAGCAGTACTTC.

V gene TRBV19 combines with J gene TRBJ1-1; 10 nucleotides match TRBD1. Trimming cost V 4 bases and J 6 bases; bases outside gene matches: 5. This CDR3 spans 14 amino acids. From germline, CDR1 is LNHDA and CDR2 SQIVND (reference sequence). CDR3 in DNA: TGTGCCAGTAGTAGGGGACAGGGGATTGCTGAAGCTTTCTTT. It encodes CASSRGQGIAEAFF.

The rearrangement uses TRBV13 and TRBJ1-6; 7 bases are shared with TRBD1. From germline, CDR1 is PRHDT and CDR2 FYEKMQ (reference sequence). The CDR3 covers 18 residues. V gave up 0 bases and J gave up 5 bases; unmatched junction bases: 10. This chain's CDR3 is CASSLGLRQGENNSPLHF. CDR3 nucleotide sequence: TGTGCCAGCAGCTTAGGCCTCAGACAGGGTGAAAATAATTCACCCCTCCACTTT.

The rearrangement links TRBV15 to TRBJ1-6; TRBD1 matches 7 bases. The CDR3 runs to 16 residues. CDR1 is LNHNV, CDR2 YYDKDF, per germline (reference sequence). Losses at the gene ends were 7 bases for V and 5 bases for J; bases not matched to a gene: 11. CDR3: CATKGAGSYDNSPLHF. DNA of the CDR3: TGTGCCACCAAGGGGGCCGGGAGCTATGATAATTCACCCCTCCACTTT.

V and J are TRBV12-5 and TRBJ2-7, with 12 nucleotides matching TRBD2. This CDR3 has 14 residues. Trimming at V came to 7 bases and at J to 3 bases, leaving 4 bases not matched to a gene. Per germline, CDR1 LGHNT and CDR2 FRNRAP. CDR3: CASVLTSGGYEQYF. CDR3 DNA sequence: TGTGCTAGTGTCTTGACTAGCGGGGGCTACGAGCAGTACTTC.

The rearrangement uses TRBV6-1 and TRBJ1-5; D perhaps matches TRBD1 (5 bases). In germline, CDR1 is MNHNS, CDR2 SASEGT. Trimming cost V 2 bases and J 6 bases, with 14 bases left between them. This CDR3 contains 15 residues. CDR3 sequence reads: CASSELASGGQPQHF. DNA for the CDR3: TGTGCCAGCAGTGAATTGGCCTCCGGGGGTCAGCCCCAGCATTTT.

This clone was counted between two and nine times. This rearrangement joins TRBV6-5 to TRBJ1-2; TRBD1 is a possible D gene (6 bases). Trimming took 2 bases from V and 7 from J, leaving 14 bases between them. The germline CDR1 and CDR2 sequences are MNHEY and SVGAGI. CDR3 length: 14 amino acids. The CDR3 protein is CASSYIQGRSGYTF. The CDR3 coding sequence is TGTGCCAGCAGTTACATTCAGGGGCGGAGTGGCTACACCTTC.